This entry describes one T cell receptor beta chain. Its antigen is unknown. The data were obtained in a study of cytomegalovirus exposure and HLA in healthy donors. Study results and caveats: Fewer than 200 TCR beta chains were listed as cytomegalovirus-associated.

This CDR3 has 20 residues. CDR1 and CDR2 (germline): SGDLS, YYNGEE. Trimming cost V 4 bases and J 5 bases; bases outside gene matches: 23. Primers included in the PCR were 60 Vbeta and 13 Jbeta primers. Libraries were prepared by immunoSEQ multiplex PCR; TCRdb keeps only in-frame clonotypes and omits some of them. This table has some 140,000 clones, 73% appearing once. Specimen: PBMCs. The J gene is TRBJ2-3, the V gene TRBV9; 9 bases line up with TRBD1. This sequence was found in a woman aged 40 to 50 in good health and CMV-seronegative. This CDR3 reads CASSPHQNPGQGRDKDTQYF. The CDR3 coding sequence is TGTGCCAGCAGCCCTCACCAGAACCCGGGACAGGGACGTGATAAAGATACGCAGTATTTT. The full variable domain, with the rest looked up from reference TRBV9 and TRBJ2-3, is DSGVTQTPKHLITATGQRVTLRCSPRSGDLSVYWYQQSLDQGLQFLIQYYNGEERAKGNILERFSAQQFPDLHSELNLSSLELGDSALYFCASSPHQNPGQGRDKDTQYFGPGTRLTVL.